This T cell receptor beta chain appears in the sequencing data of a study of blood T cells in healthy people across ages. This clonotype has more than one count but fewer than ten. Then a second PCR, running roughly 7 to 11 cycles, was carried out with a sample-barcoded 5' primer and a J-beta primer mix. TCRdb passed the 5' RACE reads through MiXCR, listing each CDR3 protein once. Of hundreds of thousands of distinct CDR3 sequences listed, more than 50% were seen once; the top ten hold about 26%. The CDR3 loop spans 16 amino acids. The ends lost 4 bases at V and 5 bases at J; junction bases unmatched: 9.

The sequence derives from a man in his forties in good health. The genes are TRBV12-3 or TRBV12-4 and TRBJ2-5, with 11 bases matching TRBD2. The sequenced sample was blood. This CDR3 is CASSSLTSGGGETQYF. The CDR3 coding sequence is TGTGCCAGCAGTTCCCTCACTAGCGGGGGCGGGGAGACCCAGTACTTC.